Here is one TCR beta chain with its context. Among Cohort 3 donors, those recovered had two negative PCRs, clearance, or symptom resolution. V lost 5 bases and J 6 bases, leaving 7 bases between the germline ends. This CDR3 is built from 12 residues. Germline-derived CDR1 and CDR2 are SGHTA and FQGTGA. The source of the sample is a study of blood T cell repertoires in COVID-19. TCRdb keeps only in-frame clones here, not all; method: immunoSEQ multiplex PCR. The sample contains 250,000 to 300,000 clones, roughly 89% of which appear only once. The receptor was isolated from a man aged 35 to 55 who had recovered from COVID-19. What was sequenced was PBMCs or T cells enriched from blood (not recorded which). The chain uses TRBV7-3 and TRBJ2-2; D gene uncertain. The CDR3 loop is CASSPYPGELFF. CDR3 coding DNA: TGTGCCAGCAGCCCCTACCCCGGGGAGCTGTTTTTT.